Listed below are T cell receptor beta chains from one sample, sequenced in a study of shared clonotypes between healthy human individuals. Assay used: immunoSEQ multiplex PCR; TCRdb lists only in-frame clones, some missing. The sample carries about a million clones, roughly 80% recorded once. The sequenced sample consisted of memory CD4+ T cells from PBMCs. All receptors derive from a man younger than 30 in good health. Some clones in this sample may be carry-over from other donors' samples. Each CDR3 is given with its conserved first and last residue. The order of the fields is J gene, clone size, V gene, D gene, CDR3 protein, CDR3 DNA. The D gene is left open where the match is weak. Only part of the rows carry a size: once, few, many, or a class if the clone is expanded.

J gene: TRBJ1-4; clone size: once; V gene: TRBV7-3; D gene: NA; CDR3 protein: CASLTGTREKLFF; CDR3 DNA: TGTGCCAGCCTCACAGGGACCCGGGAAAAACTGTTTTTT
J gene: TRBJ2-3; clone size: NA; V gene: TRBV19; D gene: TRBD2; CDR3 protein: CASKTLAGGTDTQYF; CDR3 DNA: TGTGCCAGTAAAACCCTAGCGGGAGGGACAGATACGCAGTATTTT
J gene: TRBJ2-7; clone size: many; V gene: TRBV28; D gene: NA; CDR3 protein: CASSPPFYEQYF; CDR3 DNA: TGTGCCAGCAGCCCCCCGTTTTACGAGCAGTACTTC
J gene: TRBJ2-5; clone size: NA; V gene: TRBV7-2; D gene: NA; CDR3 protein: CASSFTGPTLETQYF; CDR3 DNA: TGTGCCAGCAGCTTTACTGGCCCCACCTTGGAGACCCAGTACTTC
J gene: TRBJ2-5; clone size: NA; V gene: TRBV5-4; D gene: NA; CDR3 protein: CASRTSTSQETQYF; CDR3 DNA: TGTGCCAGCAGGACATCAACTAGCCAAGAGACCCAGTACTTC
J gene: TRBJ2-1; clone size: NA; V gene: TRBV7-3; D gene: NA; CDR3 protein: CASSSFKGYEQFF; CDR3 DNA: TGTGCCAGCAGCTCCTTTAAGGGGTATGAGCAGTTCTTC
J gene: TRBJ2-1; clone size: few; V gene: TRBV5-1; D gene: NA; CDR3 protein: CASSLGSSVGDEQFF; CDR3 DNA: TGCGCCAGCAGCTTAGGCTCTAGCGTCGGCGATGAGCAGTTCTTC
J gene: TRBJ2-1; clone size: NA; V gene: TRBV5-6; D gene: NA; CDR3 protein: CASTLWDKYNEQFF; CDR3 DNA: TGTGCCAGCACGTTGTGGGATAAGTACAATGAGCAGTTCTTC
J gene: TRBJ1-5; clone size: NA; V gene: TRBV19; D gene: TRBD1; CDR3 protein: CASRTRPGQRNQPQHF; CDR3 DNA: TGTGCCAGTAGGACTAGACCGGGACAGCGTAATCAGCCCCAGCATTTT
J gene: TRBJ1-4; clone size: NA; V gene: TRBV5-1; D gene: NA; CDR3 protein: CASSSGNRDLGEKLFF; CDR3 DNA: TGCGCCAGCAGCTCGGGAAACAGGGATTTGGGCGAAAAACTGTTTTTT
J gene: TRBJ2-5; clone size: NA; V gene: TRBV19; D gene: NA; CDR3 protein: CASSSRAQETQYF; CDR3 DNA: TGTGCCAGTAGTTCGCGGGCGCAAGAGACCCAGTACTTC
J gene: TRBJ2-2; clone size: NA; V gene: TRBV4-1; D gene: TRBD2; CDR3 protein: CASSQDRGGPGELFF; CDR3 DNA: TGCGCCAGCAGCCAAGATCGCGGGGGGCCCGGGGAGCTGTTTTTT
J gene: TRBJ1-1; clone size: NA; V gene: TRBV4-1; D gene: NA; CDR3 protein: CASSPLTGIDTEAFF; CDR3 DNA: TGCGCCAGCAGCCCGCTTACAGGGATTGACACTGAAGCTTTCTTT
J gene: TRBJ2-7; clone size: few; V gene: TRBV20-1; D gene: TRBD1; CDR3 protein: CILDRGHEQYF; CDR3 DNA: TGCATTCTGGACAGGGGCCACGAGCAGTACTTC
J gene: TRBJ2-2; clone size: once; V gene: TRBV5-1; D gene: NA; CDR3 protein: CASSLVDTGELFF; CDR3 DNA: TGCGCCAGCAGCTTGGTGGATACCGGGGAGCTGTTTTTT
J gene: TRBJ1-2; clone size: NA; V gene: TRBV5-4; D gene: NA; CDR3 protein: CASSSPTYRDLKGYTF; CDR3 DNA: TGTGCCAGCAGCAGCCCCACATACCGGGACTTGAAAGGCTACACCTTC
J gene: TRBJ1-4; clone size: NA; V gene: TRBV28; D gene: TRBD1; CDR3 protein: CASSRTDRGPKLFF; CDR3 DNA: TGTGCCAGCAGCCGAACGGACAGGGGACCGAAACTGTTTTTT
J gene: TRBJ2-6; clone size: NA; V gene: TRBV7-7; D gene: TRBD2; CDR3 protein: CASSPGLASNVLTF; CDR3 DNA: TGTGCCAGCAGCCCGGGACTAGCGTCCAACGTCCTGACTTTC
J gene: TRBJ2-7; clone size: NA; V gene: TRBV7-2; D gene: TRBD1; CDR3 protein: CASSHRTGDEQYF; CDR3 DNA: TGTGCCAGCAGCCATAGAACAGGGGACGAGCAGTACTTC
J gene: TRBJ1-4; clone size: NA; V gene: TRBV6-1; D gene: NA; CDR3 protein: CASSGHRTVSTNEKLFF; CDR3 DNA: TGTGCCAGCAGTGGGCATAGGACAGTCTCAACTAATGAAAAACTGTTTTTT
J gene: TRBJ2-2; clone size: NA; V gene: TRBV5-1; D gene: TRBD2; CDR3 protein: CASSLLTSGAGELFF; CDR3 DNA: TGCGCCAGCAGCTTGCTGACTAGCGGGGCCGGGGAGCTGTTTTTT
J gene: TRBJ2-5; clone size: NA; V gene: TRBV23-1; D gene: NA; CDR3 protein: CASSQLHLVGIRRLETQYF; CDR3 DNA: TGCGCCAGCAGTCAACTCCATTTAGTAGGCATCCGTCGGTTGGAGACCCAGTACTTC
J gene: TRBJ2-5; clone size: many; V gene: TRBV7-9; D gene: NA; CDR3 protein: CASSLGGGETQYF; CDR3 DNA: TGTGCCAGCAGCTTAGGGGGTGGGGAGACCCAGTACTTC
J gene: TRBJ2-5; clone size: NA; V gene: TRBV7-3; D gene: TRBD2; CDR3 protein: CASSLAGGQETQYF; CDR3 DNA: TGTGCCAGCAGCTTAGCGGGAGGGCAAGAGACCCAGTACTTC
J gene: TRBJ1-1; clone size: NA; V gene: TRBV7-9; D gene: TRBD1; CDR3 protein: CASRRTGENTEAFF; CDR3 DNA: TGTGCCAGCAGAAGGACAGGGGAGAACACTGAAGCTTTCTTT
J gene: TRBJ1-1; clone size: NA; V gene: TRBV6-1; D gene: TRBD1; CDR3 protein: CASIPDRGGTEAFF; CDR3 DNA: TGTGCCAGCATCCCGGACAGGGGCGGGACTGAAGCTTTCTTT
J gene: TRBJ1-1; clone size: NA; V gene: TRBV30; D gene: NA; CDR3 protein: CACSQTTEAFF; CDR3 DNA: TGTGCCTGTTCTCAAACTACTGAAGCTTTCTTT
J gene: TRBJ1-5; clone size: NA; V gene: TRBV7-2; D gene: TRBD1; CDR3 protein: CASSVRQGTQPQHF; CDR3 DNA: TGTGCCAGCAGCGTCCGACAGGGAACCCAGCCCCAGCATTTT
J gene: TRBJ2-3; clone size: NA; V gene: TRBV5-1; D gene: NA; CDR3 protein: CASSLGLGTVTDTQYF; CDR3 DNA: TGCGCCAGCAGCTTGGGGCTCGGAACAGTGACAGATACGCAGTATTTT
J gene: TRBJ2-5; clone size: NA; V gene: TRBV27; D gene: NA; CDR3 protein: CASRGHRVEETQYF; CDR3 DNA: TGTGCCAGCAGGGGTCACAGGGTAGAAGAGACCCAGTACTTC
J gene: TRBJ1-4; clone size: NA; V gene: TRBV15; D gene: NA; CDR3 protein: CATSREGATNEKLFF; CDR3 DNA: TGTGCCACCAGCAGAGAAGGGGCAACTAATGAAAAACTGTTTTTT